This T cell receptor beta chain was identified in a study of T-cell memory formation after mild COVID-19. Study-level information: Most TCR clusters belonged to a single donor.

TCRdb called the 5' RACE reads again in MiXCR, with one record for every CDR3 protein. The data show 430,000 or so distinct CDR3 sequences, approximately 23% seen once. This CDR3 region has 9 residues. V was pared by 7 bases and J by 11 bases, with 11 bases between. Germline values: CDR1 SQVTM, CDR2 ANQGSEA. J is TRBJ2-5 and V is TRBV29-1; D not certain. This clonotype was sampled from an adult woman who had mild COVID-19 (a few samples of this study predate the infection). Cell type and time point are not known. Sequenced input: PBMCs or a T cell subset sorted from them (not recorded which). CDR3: CSAGRTQYF. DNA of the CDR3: TGCAGCGCCGGACGTACTCAGTACTTC.